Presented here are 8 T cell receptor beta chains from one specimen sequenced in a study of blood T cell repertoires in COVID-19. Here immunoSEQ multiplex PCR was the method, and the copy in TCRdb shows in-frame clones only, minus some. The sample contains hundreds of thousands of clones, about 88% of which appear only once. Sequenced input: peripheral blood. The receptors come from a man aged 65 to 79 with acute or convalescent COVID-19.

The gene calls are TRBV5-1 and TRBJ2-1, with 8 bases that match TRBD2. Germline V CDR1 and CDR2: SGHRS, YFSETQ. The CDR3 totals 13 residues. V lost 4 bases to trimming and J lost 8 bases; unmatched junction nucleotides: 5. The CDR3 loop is CASSVGGADEQFF. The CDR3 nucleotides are TGCGCCAGCAGCGTCGGGGGGGCCGATGAGCAGTTCTTC.

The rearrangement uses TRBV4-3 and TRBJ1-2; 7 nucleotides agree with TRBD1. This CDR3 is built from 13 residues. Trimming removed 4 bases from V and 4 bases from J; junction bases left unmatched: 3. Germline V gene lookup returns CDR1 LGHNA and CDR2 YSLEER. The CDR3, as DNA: TGCGCCAGCAGCCTACAGGGGTCCTATGGCTACACCTTC. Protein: CASSLQGSYGYTF.

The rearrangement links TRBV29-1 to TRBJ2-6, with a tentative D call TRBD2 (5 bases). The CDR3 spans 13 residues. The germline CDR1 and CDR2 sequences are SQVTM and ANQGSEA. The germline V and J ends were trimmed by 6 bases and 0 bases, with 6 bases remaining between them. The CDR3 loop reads CSVGNSGANVLTF. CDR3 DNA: TGCAGCGTCGGGAACTCTGGGGCCAACGTCCTGACTTTC.

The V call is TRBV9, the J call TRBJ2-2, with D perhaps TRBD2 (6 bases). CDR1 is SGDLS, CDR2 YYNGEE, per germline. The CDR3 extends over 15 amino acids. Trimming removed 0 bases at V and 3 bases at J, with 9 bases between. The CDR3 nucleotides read TGTGCCAGCAGCGTAGGGGGACTCGACACCGGGGAGCTGTTTTTT. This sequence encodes CASSVGGLDTGELFF.

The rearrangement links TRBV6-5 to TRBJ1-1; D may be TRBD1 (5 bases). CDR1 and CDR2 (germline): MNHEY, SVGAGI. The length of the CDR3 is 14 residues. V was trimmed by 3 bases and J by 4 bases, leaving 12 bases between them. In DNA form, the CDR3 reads TGTGCCAGCAGTTATTTGGCCGGGGGCACTGAAGCTTTCTTT. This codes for CASSYLAGGTEAFF.

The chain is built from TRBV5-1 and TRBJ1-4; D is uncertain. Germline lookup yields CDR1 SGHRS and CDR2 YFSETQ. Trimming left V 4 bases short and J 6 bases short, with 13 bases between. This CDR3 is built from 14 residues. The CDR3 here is CASSPGSEDEKLFF. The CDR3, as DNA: TGCGCCAGCAGCCCAGGATCGGAAGATGAAAAACTGTTTTTT.

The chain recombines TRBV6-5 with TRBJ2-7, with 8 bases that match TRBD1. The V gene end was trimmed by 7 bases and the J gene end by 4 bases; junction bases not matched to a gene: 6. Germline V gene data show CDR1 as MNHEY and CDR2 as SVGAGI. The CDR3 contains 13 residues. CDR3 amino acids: CASTSDREYEQYF. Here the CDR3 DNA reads TGTGCCAGCACTTCGGACAGGGAATACGAGCAGTACTTC.

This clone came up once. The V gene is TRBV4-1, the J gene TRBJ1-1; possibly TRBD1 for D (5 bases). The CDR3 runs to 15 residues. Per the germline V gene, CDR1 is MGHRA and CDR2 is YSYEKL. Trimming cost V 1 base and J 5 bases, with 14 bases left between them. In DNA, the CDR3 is TGCGCCAGCAGCCAAGTATACGGGGGTGGGACTGAAGCTTTCTTT. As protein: CASSQVYGGGTEAFF.